The rows below give T cell receptor beta chains drawn from one sample of a study of memory CD8 T cells in hepatitis C reinfection. Libraries were prepared by immunoSEQ multiplex PCR; TCRdb keeps only in-frame clonotypes and omits some of them. The data show 45,000 to 50,000 clones, roughly nine tenths seen once. Sequencing was performed on naive CD8+ T cells sorted from blood. The receptors were sampled from a man aged 18 to 29 with hepatitis C virus infection. Both conserved end residues are part of each CDR3. The D gene is left open where the match is weak. For some rows the clone size is stated as once, few or many, or as a class when expanded; others skip it.

length,D,size,V,J,CDR3,DNA
13,.,few,TRBV27,TRBJ2-3,CASTGTHTDTQYF,TGTGCCAGTACAGGGACCCACACAGATACGCAGTATTTT
15,TRBD2,.,TRBV11-2,TRBJ2-1,CASSLGGGRRNEQFF,TGTGCCAGCAGCTTAGGCGGGGGGAGAAGGAATGAGCAGTTCTTC
17,TRBD2,.,TRBV5-1,TRBJ2-2,CASSVLPGLGTTGELFF,TGCGCCAGCAGCGTACTTCCGGGACTAGGGACCACCGGGGAGCTGTTTTTT
16,TRBD2,.,TRBV29-1,TRBJ2-3,CSGGGGPEARTDTQYF,TGCAGCGGGGGGGGAGGGCCGGAGGCCCGCACAGATACGCAGTATTTT
14,TRBD1,.,TRBV10-3,TRBJ2-6,CAIRQGAGANVLTF,TGTGCCATCAGACAGGGGGCCGGGGCCAACGTCCTGACTTTC
13,.,.,TRBV29-1,TRBJ1-2,CSARDTSNYGYTF,TGCAGCGCTCGGGACACTTCTAACTATGGCTACACCTTC
15,TRBD2,.,TRBV30,TRBJ2-1,CAWSGVAGGYNEQFF,TGTGCCTGGAGCGGGGTAGCGGGGGGGTACAATGAGCAGTTCTTC
17,.,.,TRBV4-1,TRBJ1-3,CASSQDFGAAAGNTIYF,TGCGCCAGCAGCCAAGATTTTGGGGCCGCGGCTGGAAACACCATATATTTT
14,TRBD1,.,TRBV5-1,TRBJ1-1,CASSYGTGVGVAFF,TGCGCCAGCAGCTACGGGACAGGGGTGGGCGTAGCTTTCTTT
13,.,.,TRBV13,TRBJ2-1,CASSPGGGYEQFF,TGTGCCAGCAGCCCCGGCGGAGGTTATGAGCAGTTCTTC
15,.,.,TRBV27,TRBJ2-2,CASSYGAGVAGELFF,TGTGCCAGCAGTTATGGTGCAGGGGTCGCCGGGGAGCTGTTTTTT
18,.,.,TRBV5-4,TRBJ1-4,CASSLEPGEMTTNEKLFF,TGTGCCAGCAGCTTGGAACCAGGGGAGATGACAACTAATGAAAAACTGTTTTTT
15,TRBD1,.,TRBV15,TRBJ2-1,CATSTDRGTLNEQFF,TGTGCCACCAGCACAGACAGGGGAACCCTCAATGAGCAGTTCTTC
17,TRBD2,.,TRBV27,TRBJ2-2,CASSLGLAGFNTGELFF,TGTGCCAGCAGTTTAGGACTAGCGGGATTTAACACCGGGGAGCTGTTTTTT
13,TRBD1,.,TRBV27,TRBJ1-2,CASSLQGYYGYTF,TGTGCCAGCAGTCTACAGGGGTACTATGGCTACACCTTC
12,.,once,TRBV12-5,TRBJ2-1,CASGPGSGEQFF,TGTGCTAGTGGCCCCGGTTCGGGAGAGCAGTTCTTC
15,TRBD2,.,TRBV15,TRBJ2-7,CATSRSRLAGFEQYF,TGTGCCACCAGCAGATCTAGACTAGCTGGCTTCGAGCAGTACTTC
13,TRBD1,.,TRBV5-1,TRBJ1-2,CASSLTGADGYTF,TGCGCCAGCAGCCTGACAGGGGCGGATGGCTACACCTTC
15,.,.,TRBV10-3,TRBJ2-2,CATTAPGLDTGELFF,TGTGCCACAACAGCTCCGGGGTTGGACACCGGGGAGCTGTTTTTT
19,.,.,TRBV30,TRBJ2-6,CAWSVQRSNDPSGANVLTF,TGTGCCTGGAGTGTACAAAGGAGCAACGACCCCTCTGGGGCCAACGTCCTGACTTTC
15,TRBD1,.,TRBV2,TRBJ2-1,CASSEDRGRVNEQFF,TGTGCCAGCAGTGAAGACAGGGGGCGGGTCAATGAGCAGTTCTTC
16,TRBD1,.,TRBV6-1,TRBJ2-5,CASSQGQGAVWETQYF,TGTGCCAGCAGTCAAGGACAGGGGGCGGTTTGGGAGACCCAGTACTTC
14,TRBD2,.,TRBV28,TRBJ2-2,CASSFWRGTGELFF,TGTGCCAGCAGTTTCTGGCGGGGGACCGGGGAGCTGTTTTTT
14,.,.,TRBV7-3,TRBJ2-3,CASSKIAATDTQYF,TGTGCCAGCAGCAAGATAGCGGCCACAGATACGCAGTATTTT
17,.,.,TRBV14,TRBJ1-4,CASSQSFGRETHEKLFF,TGTGCCAGCAGCCAATCTTTTGGACGGGAGACACATGAAAAACTGTTTTTT
15,.,.,TRBV11-2,TRBJ2-2,CASSSPMTNTGELFF,TGTGCCAGCAGCTCCCCTATGACGAACACCGGGGAGCTGTTTTTT
16,.,.,TRBV18,TRBJ2-6,CASSPSESSGANVLTF,TGTGCCAGCTCACCATCGGAGAGCTCTGGGGCCAACGTCCTGACTTTC
16,.,.,TRBV9,TRBJ2-3,CASSVGGEGGSDTQYF,TGTGCCAGCAGCGTAGGGGGAGAGGGCGGCTCAGATACGCAGTATTTT
15,TRBD2,.,TRBV11-2,TRBJ2-1,CASSSTSGAYNEQFF,TGTGCCAGCAGCTCAACTAGCGGAGCCTACAATGAGCAGTTCTTC
16,TRBD2,.,TRBV7-2,TRBJ2-7,CASSLEVSGGYYEQYF,TGTGCCAGCAGCTTAGAAGTTAGCGGGGGTTACTACGAGCAGTACTTC
14,TRBD2,.,TRBV11-2,TRBJ2-3,CASSLSSGVDTQYF,TGTGCCAGCAGCTTGTCTAGCGGGGTGGATACGCAGTATTTT
14,.,.,TRBV2,TRBJ2-7,CASSPPGQGYEQYF,TGTGCCAGCAGCCCACCGGGGCAGGGGTACGAGCAGTACTTC
14,.,.,TRBV11-2,TRBJ2-7,CASSPTRTPPEQYF,TGTGCCAGCAGCCCGACTAGGACTCCACCCGAGCAGTACTTC
16,TRBD1,.,TRBV2,TRBJ2-5,CASSVDRGNSQEAQYF,TGTGCCAGCAGTGTAGACAGGGGAAACTCTCAAGAGGCCCAGTACTTC
15,TRBD1,once,TRBV4-1,TRBJ1-2,CASSQDRTGGYGYTF,TGCGCCAGCAGCCAAGATCGGACAGGGGGGTATGGCTACACCTTC
14,TRBD2,.,TRBV28,TRBJ2-3,CASSPTSGRPTQYF,TGTGCCAGCAGTCCGACTAGCGGGAGGCCTACGCAGTATTTT
14,TRBD2,.,TRBV9,TRBJ2-1,CASSPGAGGNEQFF,TGTGCCAGCAGCCCCGGGGCGGGAGGAAATGAGCAGTTCTTC